What follows is one T cell receptor (beta chain) and its context. V lost 7 bases, J lost 5 bases, and 8 bases stayed unmatched. This CDR3 has 14 amino acids. CDR1 MNHEY and CDR2 SVGAGI come from the germline V gene. The sample comes from a study of blood T cell repertoires in COVID-19. Whole-study context: Specimens from acute and convalescent COVID-19 originated in the United States, Italy and Spain. Sources were T cells, B-cell-depleted T cells, or PBMCs; the material itself was cDNA or gDNA.

Original methodology: Quantification of nucleated cells was approximated via reference gene primer amplification. Measured with immunoSEQ multiplex PCR; TCRdb has only the in-frame clones, and not every one. D and trimming come from the DNA, and the V and J calls and clone size come from that table. Altogether 70,000 to 85,000 clones are present, over 80% being singletons, with the ten largest covering about 10%. This rearrangement joins TRBV6-5 to TRBJ1-1; 9 bases map to TRBD1. This TCR derives from a human donor in a cohort sampled during active COVID-19. Material for sequencing was peripheral blood. Here the CDR3 DNA reads TGTGCCAGCATCCCTGGACAGGGGAGGACTGAAGCTTTCTTT. Its protein product is CASIPGQGRTEAFF.